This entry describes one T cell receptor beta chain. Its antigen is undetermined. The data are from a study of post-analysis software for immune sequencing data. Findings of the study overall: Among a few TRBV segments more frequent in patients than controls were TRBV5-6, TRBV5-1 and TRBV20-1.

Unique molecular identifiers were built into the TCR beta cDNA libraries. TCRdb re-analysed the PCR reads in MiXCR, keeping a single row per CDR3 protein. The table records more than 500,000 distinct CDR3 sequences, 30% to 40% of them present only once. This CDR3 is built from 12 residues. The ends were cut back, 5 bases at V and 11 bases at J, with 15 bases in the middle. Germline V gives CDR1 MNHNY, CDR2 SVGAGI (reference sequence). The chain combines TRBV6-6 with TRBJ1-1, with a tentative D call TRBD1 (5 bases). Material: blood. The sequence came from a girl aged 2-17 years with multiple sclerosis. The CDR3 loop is CASSQGPPRAFF. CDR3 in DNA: TGTGCCAGCAGTCAGGGCCCGCCCCGGGCTTTCTTT.